This T cell receptor beta chain was identified during a study of T cells in women clearing cervical HPV infection. Overall study results and limits: Repertoire richness, not evenness, was significantly elevated in CIN3+ cases versus controls. T-cell numbers per sample were unknown and may explain richness differences.

Assay used: immunoSEQ multiplex PCR; TCRdb lists only in-frame clones, some missing. In all, the sample yields tens of thousands of clones. The CDR3 has 14 amino acids. The germline gives CDR1 SGHDT, CDR2 YYEEEE. The V segment lost 4 bases and the J segment 2 bases; nucleotides outside the gene matches: 5. In regard to this clone: Its antigen is not identified. From the germline J gene comes the end of the CDR3, since the read stops 3 residues before it.

Cervical HPV DNA detected by MY09/MY11 PCR, typed by dot-blot. This receptor was identified in a woman aged 18 to 75 with a cervical HPV16 infection that either progressed to CIN3+ or cleared (not recorded which). The sample was blood buffy coat. The chain combines TRBV5-6 with TRBJ1-2, with TRBD1 identical over 7 bases. CDR3 DNA, as far as it was read: TGTGCCAGCAGCCGTAGACAGGGCAACTATGGC. Protein: CASSRRQGNYG. The full CDR3 protein is CASSRRQGNYGYTF.